A selection of T cell receptor beta chains follows, all from one sample in a study of blood T cell repertoires in COVID-19. Libraries were prepared by immunoSEQ multiplex PCR; TCRdb keeps only in-frame clonotypes and omits some of them. Of tens of thousands of clones in the sample, around 82% are singletons; the top ten hold over 10%. Sequenced: peripheral blood. The receptors were gathered from a human donor in a cohort sampled during active COVID-19. Both conserved end residues are part of each CDR3. D genes are given only for firm matches. The size entry is marked missing in some rows and otherwise reads once, few, many or a size class.

v_gene	abundance	j_gene	d_gene	CDR3nt	CDR3aa
TRBV29-1	.	TRBJ2-3	.	TGCAGCGTTGTAACGGACAAGAGGGATACGCAGTATTTT	CSVVTDKRDTQYF
TRBV5-6	.	TRBJ1-3	.	TGTGCCAGCAGCTTCGGGACTGCTGGAAACACCATATATTTT	CASSFGTAGNTIYF
TRBV11-3	.	TRBJ1-5	TRBD1	TGTGCCAGCAGCCCTTCGGACAGGGGTCGTCAGCCCCAGCATTTT	CASSPSDRGRQPQHF
TRBV5-1	.	TRBJ1-1	TRBD1	TGCGCCAGCAGCTTACAGGGGGTCGGGAGTGAAGCTTTCTTT	CASSLQGVGSEAFF
TRBV30	.	TRBJ2-7	TRBD2	TGTGCCTGGAGCAGCGGGGGCTACGAGCAGTACTTC	CAWSSGGYEQYF
TRBV2	.	TRBJ1-2	.	TGTGCCAGCCGGGAACAGGGTGACTATGGCTACACCTTC	CASREQGDYGYTF
TRBV30	.	TRBJ1-6	.	TGTGCCTGGGGGGCTACAGGGTATAATTCACCCCTCCACTTT	CAWGATGYNSPLHF
TRBV5-1	.	TRBJ2-7	TRBD1	TGCGCCAGCAGCTTCGGCAGGGGGCCCTACGAGCAGTACTTC	CASSFGRGPYEQYF
TRBV2	.	TRBJ2-1	.	TGTGCCAGCACGGGGAGCTCCTACAATGAGCAGTTCTTC	CASTGSSYNEQFF
TRBV19	.	TRBJ1-2	TRBD1	TGTGCCAGTAGTATCGAGGACAGGGCGAACTATGGCTACACCTTC	CASSIEDRANYGYTF
TRBV29-1	.	TRBJ1-2	.	TGCAGCGTTGAGGTTGGGGCCTCGGTGAGAGGTAACTATGGCTACACCTTC	CSVEVGASVRGNYGYTF
TRBV30	.	TRBJ2-5	.	TGTGCCTGGAGGGCGAGCGCGGAGACCCAGTACTTC	CAWRASAETQYF
TRBV6-6	once	TRBJ2-3	TRBD2	TGTGCCAGCAGTCCCGGACTAGTAAGCACAGATACGCAGTATTTT	CASSPGLVSTDTQYF
TRBV25-1	.	TRBJ2-5	.	TGTGCCAGCAGTGAATTCGGTCCAGGAGAGACCCAGTACTTC	CASSEFGPGETQYF
TRBV5-4	.	TRBJ1-2	.	TGTGCCAGCAGCTTCGGTTATGGCTACACCTTC	CASSFGYGYTF
TRBV5-4	.	TRBJ2-1	.	TGTGCCAGCAGCTTGCCGACAGCCAATTATGAGCAGTTCTTC	CASSLPTANYEQFF
TRBV6-2/TRBV6-3	.	TRBJ2-2	TRBD2	TGTGCCAGCAGTTACCCAGGACTAGCGGGCCTCACCGGGGAGCTGTTTTTT	CASSYPGLAGLTGELFF
TRBV4-2	.	TRBJ1-4	.	TGTGCCAGCAGCCAAGAGCAGGTTGTAGAAAAACTGTTTTTT	CASSQEQVVEKLFF
TRBV11-1	.	TRBJ2-4	TRBD1	TGTGCCAGCAGCTTGCCGGGACAGGCTACTCTTCAGTACTTC	CASSLPGQATLQYF
TRBV6-5	.	TRBJ1-5	.	TGTGCCAGCAGTCGAGCGCCGAATCAGCCCCAGCATTTT	CASSRAPNQPQHF
TRBV12-5	.	TRBJ2-7	.	TGTGCTAGTGGTTTGGTTTACGGGGCGGGGAGTTACGAGCAGTACTTC	CASGLVYGAGSYEQYF
TRBV5-5	.	TRBJ2-2	.	TGTGCCAGCAGCTTGGAGTGGGGGCCTAACACCGGGGAGCTGTTTTTT	CASSLEWGPNTGELFF
TRBV10-3	.	TRBJ1-2	.	TGTGCCATCACCACTAAGGAGGGACCTTTCTATGGCTACACCTTC	CAITTKEGPFYGYTF